The 24 T cell receptor beta chains reported below all come from one sample, sequenced in a study of blood T cells in healthy people across ages. Through a sample-barcoded 5' primer and a J-beta primer mix, a second PCR was run for roughly 7 to 11 cycles. From the 5' RACE reads, TCRdb called clonotypes with MiXCR, one entry per CDR3 protein. The sample consists of some 1.7 million distinct CDR3 sequences, under 30% of them appearing once. Sequenced material: blood. The receptors originated from a woman aged 30 to 39 in good health.

In its sample, this clonotype was seen a few times. The rearrangement uses TRBV12-3 or TRBV12-4 and TRBJ2-3, with 10 bases fitting TRBD2. Germline trimming cut 6 bases from V and 1 base from J; bases unmatched to any gene: 7. The CDR3 has 16 residues. CDR3 DNA sequence: TGTGCCAGCAGATACTCTAGCGGGGGACGCACAGATACGCAGTATTTT. Translating it yields CASRYSSGGRTDTQYF.

The V and J genes are TRBV28 and TRBJ2-7, with TRBD1 as a possible D gene (5 bases). Looked up from germline, CDR1 is MDHEN and CDR2 is SYDVKM. This CDR3 has 13 amino acids. Trimming stripped 6 bases from V and 3 bases from J, with 12 bases between. The DNA for the CDR3 is TGTGCCAGCAGGTTAGGACACCTCTACGAGCAGTACTTC. It codes for CASRLGHLYEQYF.

The V call is TRBV20-1, the J call TRBJ2-3; TRBD2 matches at 10 bases. V trimming: 2 bases; J trimming: 1 base; junction bases outside the gene matches: 9. CDR1 is DFQATT and CDR2 is SNEGSKA in the germline V gene (reference sequence). This CDR3 spans 17 amino acids. CDR3 protein: CSARKNPGTSGTDTQYF. As DNA, the CDR3 is TGCAGTGCTAGAAAAAACCCCGGGACTAGCGGCACAGATACGCAGTATTTT.

In DNA, the CDR3 is TGTGCCAGCAGCTCAGAAGCGGGAGTGGAGACCCAGTACTTC. This codes for CASSSEAGVETQYF. The rearrangement links TRBV7-2 to TRBJ2-5; 8 bases align to TRBD2. Per germline, CDR1 SGHTA and CDR2 FQGNSA. The CDR3 contains 14 residues. Trimming took 4 bases from V and 5 from J; bases not matched to a gene: 6. The full variable domain, completed using reference TRBV7-2 and TRBJ2-5, is GAGVSQSPSNKVTEKGKDVELRCDPISGHTALYWYRQSLGQGLEFLIYFQGNSAPDKSGLPSDRFSAERTGGSVSTLTIQRTQQEDSAVYLCASSSEAGVETQYFGPGTRLLVL.

This clonotype was seen ten or more times. The junction shows a germline mismatch at one end, possibly a read error. The rearrangement links TRBV5-1 to TRBJ2-1, with TRBD1 matching 7 bases. Germline CDR1 SGHRS, CDR2 YFSETQ. This CDR3 comprises 14 residues. CDR3 residues: CASSLQGPYNEQFF. DNA for the CDR3: TGTGCCAGCAGCTTACAGGGGCCGTACAATGAGCAGTTCTTC. The full variable domain, its missing parts supplied by reference TRBV5-1 and TRBJ2-1, is KAGVTQTPRYLIKTRGQQVTLSCSPISGHRSVSWYQQTPGQGLQFLFEYFSETQRNKGNFPGRFSGRQFSNSRSEMNVSTLELGDSALYLCASSLQGPYNEQFFGPGTRLTVL.

This clonotype has more than one count but fewer than ten. The J gene is TRBJ2-7, the V gene TRBV12-3 or TRBV12-4; 7 positions agree with TRBD2. The V and J ends lost 3 bases and 3 bases, in that order; junction bases with no gene match: 8. This CDR3 has 15 amino acids. The DNA of the CDR3 is TGTGCCAGCAGTTTCGGAGGCCTAGCGGTCTACGAGCAGTACTTC. It encodes CASSFGGLAVYEQYF.

CDR3 DNA: TGTGCCAGCACCCTCAGGAGGAATAATTCACCCCTCCACTTT. This codes for CASTLRRNNSPLHF. The chain has TRBV27 and TRBJ1-6; unclear D gene. Looked up from germline, CDR1 is MNHEY and CDR2 is SMNVEV (reference sequence). The CDR3 consists of 14 residues. Trimming left V 7 bases short and J 5 bases short, with 12 bases between.

This chain joins TRBV10-3 and TRBJ2-1; the D is unclear. Matching the DNA end better, TRBJ2-7 makes the J call doubtful. The germline CDR1 and CDR2 sequences are ENHRY and SYGVKD. This CDR3 contains 15 residues. The CDR3 bases are TGTGCCATCAAGGCTCCGTGGGTGGCCAACAATGAGCAGTACTTC. It encodes CAIKAPWVANNEQYF.

This clonotype was found a few times. The DNA of the CDR3 is TGCAGTGCAGCCGGGACGCCCAATGAGCAGTTCTTC. Its protein is CSAAGTPNEQFF. The chain combines TRBV20-1 with TRBJ2-1; D tentatively fits TRBD1 or TRBD2 (5 bases each). Germline CDR1 reads DFQATT; CDR2 reads SNEGSKA (reference sequence). There are 12 residues in the CDR3. Deletions cut 6 bases from V and 6 bases from J, with 12 bases between.

V usage is TRBV5-1 and J usage is TRBJ1-2, with a possible D match to TRBD1 (6 bases). The V gene's germline CDR1 is SGHRS and CDR2 YFSETQ. The CDR3 extends over 22 amino acids. V was trimmed by 0 bases and J by 4 bases, leaving 34 bases between them. CDR3 sequence: CASSLAWGASGERSDPTYGYTF. CDR3 sequence (DNA): TGCGCCAGCAGCTTGGCGTGGGGGGCCTCGGGTGAGCGATCAGACCCAACCTATGGCTACACCTTC.

The sample holds a few counts of this clonotype. The chain combines TRBV18 with TRBJ2-5, with a weak D call TRBD2 (6 bases). In germline, CDR1 is KGHSH, CDR2 LQKENI. The CDR3 has 14 residues. Trimming stripped 2 bases from V and 11 bases from J, with 18 bases between. Here the CDR3 DNA reads TGTGCCAGCTCACCAGGTGGGGGAACGGGGGAGCAGTACTTC. Translated, it gives CASSPGGGTGEQYF.

This clonotype was seen a handful of times. V and J are TRBV24-1 and TRBJ2-7; perhaps TRBD1 as D (6 bases). The germline CDR1 and CDR2 sequences are KGHDR and SFDVKD. Trimming cost V 4 bases and J 0 bases, with 12 bases left between them. CDR3 length: 15 residues. The CDR3 is CATSEPRTVSYEQYF. DNA of the CDR3: TGTGCCACCAGTGAACCTCGGACAGTCTCCTACGAGCAGTACTTC.

V is TRBV3-1 and J is TRBJ2-5, with a weak D call TRBD2 (6 bases). The CDR3 has 16 amino acids. Germline assignment: CDR1 LGHDT and CDR2 YNNKEL (reference sequence). V was clipped by 6 bases and J by 1 base, with 18 bases between them. The CDR3 spells CASSPPYGSLQETQYF. The CDR3 DNA reads as TGTGCCAGCAGTCCCCCTTACGGGAGCCTCCAAGAGACCCAGTACTTC.

The chain couples TRBV5-1 to TRBJ2-1; 9 nucleotides match TRBD2. This CDR3 region has 15 residues. CDR1 and CDR2 (germline): SGHRS, YFSETQ. Trimming took 4 bases from V and 8 from J; bases not matched to a gene: 10. The CDR3, as DNA: TGCGCCAGCAGCCCCAGACTAGCGGTTGCCCATGAGCAGTTCTTC. The encoded protein is CASSPRLAVAHEQFF.

The chain recombines TRBV29-1 with TRBJ1-2; 8 bases fit TRBD1. The germline gives CDR1 SQVTM, CDR2 ANQGSEA. V was clipped by 7 bases and J by 5 bases; unmatched bases: 6. The CDR3 is 12 amino acids. The CDR3 DNA reads as TGCAGCGCCCCACAGGGGGAGTATGGCTACACCTTC. It encodes CSAPQGEYGYTF.

This clonotype has a handful of counts. The V gene is TRBV20-1, the J gene TRBJ2-7; 8 nucleotides agree with TRBD2. The V gene's germline CDR1 is DFQATT and CDR2 SNEGSKA (reference sequence). The trim removed 5 bases at V and 6 bases at J, leaving 12 bases unmatched. The CDR3 is 14 residues long. CDR3 sequence (DNA): TGCAGTGCTTTTCGTCCGGGAGGGCCGTCCGAGCAGTACTTC. Amino acids: CSAFRPGGPSEQYF.

The sample holds a few counts of this clonotype. A read error may be the cause here, since a much bigger clone is one base away. The V gene is TRBV20-1, the J gene TRBJ2-5; maybe TRBD2 (6 bases). The V gene lost 3 bases and the J gene lost 5 bases, with 10 bases spanning the gap. This CDR3 spans 12 amino acids. The germline CDR1 and CDR2 sequences are DFQATT and SNEGSKA (reference sequence). CDR3 DNA sequence: TGCAGTGCTAGGGGGGGAAGGGAGACCCAGTACTTC. Its protein is CSARGGRETQYF.

This clonotype has only one observation. This chain connects TRBV10-2 to TRBJ2-2; D perhaps matches TRBD2 (6 bases). V was pared by 11 bases and J by 3 bases, with 13 bases between. In germline, CDR1 is WSHSY, CDR2 SAAADI. This CDR3 is built from 13 residues. CDR3 region: CAGLSGDTGELFF. In DNA form, the CDR3 reads TGCGCCGGCCTTTCGGGAGACACCGGGGAGCTGTTTTTT.

This rearrangement joins TRBV24-1 to TRBJ1-5, with unresolved D. CDR3 length equals 13 residues. CDR1 KGHDR and CDR2 SFDVKD come from the germline V gene. Trimming shortened V by 5 bases and J by 5 bases, and 9 bases separated the two germline ends. The CDR3 nucleotides are TGTGCCACCAGTGCCGGTTCAGATCAGCCCCAGCATTTT. This gives the protein CATSAGSDQPQHF.

In its sample, this clonotype was seen once. The V gene is TRBV6-5, the J gene TRBJ1-1; TRBD1 matches at 7 bases. The trim removed 8 bases at V and 0 bases at J, leaving 9 bases unmatched. From germline, CDR1 is MNHEY and CDR2 SVGAGI. The CDR3 totals 15 residues. The CDR3 DNA reads TGTGCCAGCGGGGGGCAGGGGGGCCTGAACACTGAAGCTTTCTTT. Its translation: CASGGQGGLNTEAFF.

A few counts support this clonotype. V is TRBV7-9 and J is TRBJ2-7; D uncertain. This CDR3 comprises 17 residues. The V end was cut by 4 bases, the J end by 0 bases, with 19 bases between. Germline V gives CDR1 SEHNR, CDR2 FQNEAQ (reference sequence). CDR3 loop: CASSSGPRTASSYEQYF. CDR3 nucleotide sequence: TGTGCCAGCAGCTCCGGGCCGCGGACGGCCAGCTCCTACGAGCAGTACTTC.

The J gene is TRBJ1-1, the V gene TRBV5-6, with TRBD1 identical over 10 bases. There are 14 residues in the CDR3. Per the germline V gene, CDR1 is SGHDT and CDR2 is YYEEEE. Trimming cost V 4 bases and J 11 bases; bases outside gene matches: 11. The CDR3 bases are TGTGCCAGCAGCGCAAACCCGGGACAGGGGTGGGCTTTCTTT. This encodes CASSANPGQGWAFF.

The J gene is TRBJ2-6, the V gene TRBV5-1, with D perhaps being TRBD1 or TRBD2 (5 bases each). Germline V gene data show CDR1 as SGHRS and CDR2 as YFSETQ. The CDR3 contains 17 residues. V shed 4 bases and J shed 18 bases, with 32 bases lying between them. The CDR3 DNA sequence: TGCGCCAGCAGCCGGGACGGTTACTCTTCTGGGGCCAACGTCTGGACTTTC. Its translation: CASSRDGYSSGANVWTF.

This clonotype was detected only once. J is TRBJ2-2 and V is TRBV28; 9 nucleotides agree with TRBD1. The CDR3 length is 14 residues. Germline loops: CDR1 MDHEN, CDR2 SYDVKM. The CDR3 DNA follows: TGTTCTACCGGGACAGGGTGGAGCACCGGGGAGCTGTTTTTT. As protein: CSTGTGWSTGELFF.